This T cell receptor (beta chain) is from a study of blood T cell repertoires in COVID-19 (dated by TCRdb to the early 2020s). Notes on the research overall: The collaborator samples originated in the United States, Italy and Spain and spanned the acute and convalescent phases of COVID-19. Subjects who had been exposed to COVID-19, were actively infected with it, or had recovered from it provided the deeply sampled blood TCRbeta repertoires that made up the dataset. The prospective study material was composed of cDNA or gDNA derived from T cells, B-cell-depleted T cells, or PBMCs. The samples were drawn from two sources: the first 160 participants of the ongoing ImmuneRACE study, and approximately 1,300 subjects contributed by 6 global collaborators. The sample metadata nearly always contained a de-identified subject ID, COVID-19 status, age in years and sex. The repertoires were released in a freely available public database intended as a resource for research on the immune response to SARS-CoV-2. Where available, HLA class I and class II types were obtained from metadata supplied by the sample provider rather than from assay-based typing. Here is what the overall study found, with its caveats: The quantity of clinical and demographic metadata differed by source and by participant and was supplied without curation.

The CDR3, cysteine through phenylalanine, is 15 amino acids long. Only the CDR3 part of the read is kept: 45 bases, read in frame from the first base. CDR1 and CDR2, looked up from the germline V gene (reference sequence), are LNHDA and SQIVND. Deletion took 7 bases off V and 3 bases off J, with a span of 18 bases between the germline ends. TCRbeta CDR3 regions were amplified from genomic DNA using the immunoSEQ Assay, a bias-controlled multiplex PCR. For the original study's pipeline: The number of nucleated cells in each sample was estimated from the amplification of reference gene primers within the assay. Sequence reads were collapsed and filtered to measure the absolute abundance of every unique TCRbeta CDR3 rearrangement. Productive Simpson clonality was computed per sample as the square root of Simpson's diversity index over productive rearrangements. TCRdb retrieved this table from immuneACCESS and kept in-frame rearrangements only. Not all clones are present; in checked studies, unresolved V genes account for under half, and no reason is known for the remainder. Clone size and V and J calls were adopted from that table, with D and trimming inferred from the DNA. The sample data list approximately 200,000 clones, and roughly 77% of these were observed just once. The top ten clones comprise 12% of the sample.

One collaborating source in Seattle enrolled patients during active infection and followed them longitudinally through the course of disease. Each collaborating institution followed its own protocols to collect whole blood in K2EDTA tubes. For TCRbeta analysis, collaborators shipped samples in one of three forms: frozen whole blood, isolated PBMCs, or DNA extracted from either of those sample types. As concerns this clone: There is no known antigen for this receptor. No base quality information exists; no much larger clone differs at one position.

The rearrangement combines TRBV19 with TRBJ1-1; the best D guess is TRBD1, with 6 bases matching. This clonotype was obtained from a woman of 80 years or more with COVID-19, enrolled during active disease. Sequencing input: peripheral blood. The CDR3 protein sequence reads: CASNVQGVKDTEAFF. In nucleotides, the sequence is TGTGCCAGTAATGTACAGGGTGTTAAGGACACTGAAGCTTTCTTT.